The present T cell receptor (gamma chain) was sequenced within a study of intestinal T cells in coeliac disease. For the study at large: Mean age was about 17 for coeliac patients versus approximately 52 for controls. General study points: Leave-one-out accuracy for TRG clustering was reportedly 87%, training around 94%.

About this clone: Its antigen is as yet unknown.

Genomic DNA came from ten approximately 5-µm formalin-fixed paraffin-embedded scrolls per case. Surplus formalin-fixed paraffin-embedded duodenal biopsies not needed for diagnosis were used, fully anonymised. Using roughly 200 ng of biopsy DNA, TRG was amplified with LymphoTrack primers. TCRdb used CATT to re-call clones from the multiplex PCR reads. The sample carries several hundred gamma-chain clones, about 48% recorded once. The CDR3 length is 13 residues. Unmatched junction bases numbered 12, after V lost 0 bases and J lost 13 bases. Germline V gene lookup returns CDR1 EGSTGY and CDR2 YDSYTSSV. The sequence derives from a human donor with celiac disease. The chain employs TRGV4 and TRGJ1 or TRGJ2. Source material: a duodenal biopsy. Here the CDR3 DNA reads TGTGCCACCTGGGATGGGCGCGCTATAAGAAAACTCTTT. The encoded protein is CATWDGRAIRKLF.